This TCR beta chain was sequenced in a study of T cell responses to AZD1222 COVID-19 vaccine (dated by TCRdb to the early 2020s). Study-wide context: AZD1222 recipients whose second dose came at about 4 weeks and those whose second dose came at about 12 weeks were combined into one group, since spike-specific TCR depth and breadth did not differ between the two schedules. TCR sequencing covered approximately 230 trial participants: 200 to 220 given two doses of AZD1222 and approximately 25 given two doses of MenACWY control vaccine. Trial participants were enrolled into age subgroups of 18-55, 56-69 and 70-plus years, which contained around 140, 26 and 57 TCR-sequenced participants, respectively.

Reading the label with the study, this specimen's time point is: baseline before first vaccination. Samples from vaccinated people were obtained from the UK trials COV001 and COV002, which included a single-blind randomized controlled phase 2/3 trial of AZD1222 (ChAdOx1 nCoV-19) in healthy adults. Trial participant PBMC samples were collected at day 0 and day 28 after the second dose for TCRbeta chain sequencing. To note about this clone: There is no known antigen for this receptor. No much larger clone exists at a distance of one base, and base qualities are not known.

The CDR3 regions of human TCRbeta chains were subjected to immunosequencing. Concerning the study's data processing: TCRs in the repertoires were compared against a reference library of SARS-CoV-2-specific TCRs that had been generated with the MIRA antigen-specificity platform. Breadth was defined as the fraction of unique TCRs that were SARS-CoV-2-associated. Depth was defined as the fraction of total T cells that were SARS-CoV-2-associated. Using the MIRA data, each spike-specific TCR was mapped to the spike region that the TCR reacts to and placed in a CD4 or CD8 class. Log10-transformed breadth and depth values were compared by one-way ANOVA with Sidak's multiple comparisons tests. TCRdb mirrors the immuneACCESS table, restricted to in-frame sequences. Some clones are absent from its copies; in checked studies, under half trace to an unresolved V gene, and the reason for the others is unknown. Clone size and V and J calls were adopted from that table, with D and trimming inferred from the DNA. The sample table lists roughly 67,000 clones, about 91% of them with a count of one. The ten largest account for around 21% of the sample.

Results and caveats for the whole study, not just this receptor: Because no day 14 peak-response samples were available, repertoires were characterized only after the peak T cell response. The 56-69-year group was small, and its depth increase did not reach significance, likely because of low power. Participants were mostly white British and included more females than males, and it was suggested by the authors that clonal diversity may have been underestimated. After two AZD1222 doses, both the breadth and the depth of spike-specific TCRs were significantly higher than at day 0 and than in MenACWY recipients. Epitopes outside the regions mutated in the B.1.351 and B.1.1.7 variants were reportedly recognized by nearly half of the unique spike-specific TCRs. Vaccine-associated CD4 TCRs spanned the whole spike protein, with dominant responses in regions 160-218 and 743-854. Conclusions about previously exposed vaccinees are limited because only six or seven AZD1222 recipients were SARS-CoV-2 seropositive at baseline.

The CDR3 covers 14 residues, taking in both the cysteine and the phenylalanine. Here the CDR3 DNA is all that survives: 42 bases in frame from base 1. From a lookup of the germline V gene, CDR1 and CDR2 are MNHEY and SVGAGI. V was cut back by 5 bases and J by 3 bases, leaving a gap of 10 bases between them. The rearranged chain carries TRBV6-5 and TRBJ2-2; no D gene is confidently identified. Sequencing was performed on peripheral blood, taken on day 0 of AZD1222 vaccination. The receptor was isolated from an adult in good health. The DNA is as follows: TGTGCCAGCAGTCTGACGATGGACACCGGGGAGCTGTTTTTT. Its amino acids are CASSLTMDTGELFF.